The 21 T cell receptor beta chains given below trace back to one sample, sequenced in a study of blood T cell repertoires in COVID-19. Using immunoSEQ multiplex PCR, the repertoire was profiled, and TCRdb retains in-frame clones only, with some absent. The sample comprises around 290,000 clones, 86% of which are singletons, and 2.6% rests with the top ten. The sample consisted of PBMCs or T cells enriched from blood (not recorded which). The origin of the receptors is a woman under 30 who had recovered from COVID-19.

This rearrangement joins TRBV5-4 to TRBJ1-6, with TRBD1 identical over 8 bases. This CDR3 has 15 residues. Germline loops: CDR1 SGHNT, CDR2 YYREEE (reference sequence). Trimming took 4 bases from V and 8 from J; bases not matched to a gene: 8. The CDR3 reads CASSQGTGFYSPLHF. CDR3 in DNA: TGTGCCAGCAGCCAAGGGACAGGTTTTTATTCACCCCTCCACTTT.

For the CDR3, the DNA is TGTGCCAGCGTACAGGGCCACTATAATTCACCCCTCCACTTT. Its translation: CASVQGHYNSPLHF. J is TRBJ1-6 and V is TRBV7-2; a weak D match, TRBD1 (6 bases). Germline CDR1 is SGHTA and CDR2 is FQGNSA. The CDR3 totals 14 residues. Trimming removed 8 bases at V and 3 bases at J, with 11 bases between.

V usage is TRBV9 and J usage is TRBJ2-1; possible D gene TRBD2, 6 bases. V was clipped by 5 bases and J by 9 bases, with 18 bases between them. CDR3 length: 14 residues. Germline V lookup: CDR1 SGDLS, CDR2 YYNGEE. The CDR3 nucleotides are TGTGCCAGCAGAACGGGGGAGCAACGCCGTGAGCAGTTCTTC. Encoded protein: CASRTGEQRREQFF. Combining the CDR3 with reference TRBV9 and TRBJ2-1 gives the whole variable domain DSGVTQTPKHLITATGQRVTLRCSPRSGDLSVYWYQQSLDQGLQFLIQYYNGEERAKGNILERFSAQQFPDLHSELNLSSLELGDSALYFCASRTGEQRREQFFGPGTRLTVL.

This chain joins TRBV5-5 and TRBJ2-3, with 15 bases matching TRBD2. J was trimmed by 4 bases and V by 4 bases; bases with no gene match: 4. The length of the CDR3 is 16 residues. Germline V lookup: CDR1 SGHKS, CDR2 YYEKEE (reference sequence). The CDR3 coding sequence is TGTGCCAGCAGCGTGGGACTAGCGGGAGGCGCAGATACGCAGTATTTT. It encodes CASSVGLAGGADTQYF.

V gene TRBV11-3 combines with J gene TRBJ1-1; D gene ambiguous. Trimming stripped 5 bases from V and 11 bases from J, with 18 bases between. This CDR3 has 13 amino acids. Germline assignment: CDR1 SGHNT and CDR2 YENEEA. The CDR3 loop is CASSAPGLAGAFF. CDR3 in DNA: TGTGCCAGCAGCGCCCCCGGTTTAGCGGGCGCTTTCTTT. The full variable domain, completed using reference TRBV11-3 and TRBJ1-1, is EAGVVQSPRYKIIEKKQPVAFWCNPISGHNTLYWYLQNLGQGPELLIRYENEEAVDDSQLPKDRFSAERLKGVDSTLKIQPAELGDSAVYLCASSAPGLAGAFFGQGTRLTVV.

The genes are TRBV28 and TRBJ2-7; 9 positions agree with TRBD2. Germline V CDR1 and CDR2: MDHEN, SYDVKM. CDR3 length equals 15 residues. J gave up 7 bases and V 3 bases, and 10 bases lay outside the gene matches. This chain's CDR3 is CASSFILAGEGEQYF. The CDR3 coding sequence is TGTGCCAGCAGTTTTATCTTAGCGGGAGAAGGTGAGCAGTACTTC.

V gene TRBV5-5 combines with J gene TRBJ1-4; TRBD1 agrees at 7 bases. The CDR3 runs 16 residues. The germline gives CDR1 SGHKS, CDR2 YYEKEE (reference sequence). Trimming cost V 0 bases and J 8 bases; bases outside gene matches: 10. DNA of the CDR3: TGTGCCAGCAGCTTGGGGCCGGGACAGTCAAGGGAAAAACTGTTTTTT. Translated: CASSLGPGQSREKLFF.

The V call is TRBV20-1, the J call TRBJ2-3, with TRBD2 matching 7 bases. Germline values: CDR1 DFQATT, CDR2 SNEGSKA (reference sequence). Germline trimming cut 3 bases from V and 8 bases from J; bases unmatched to any gene: 8. The CDR3 covers 13 residues. CDR3: CSASSRGLGTQYF. The CDR3 DNA sequence: TGCAGTGCTAGTTCGCGGGGGTTGGGTACGCAGTATTTT.

This rearrangement joins TRBV30 to TRBJ1-5; D not resolved. V lost 4 bases to trimming and J lost 1 base, with 8 bases between them. Germline V gives CDR1 GTSNPN, CDR2 SVGIG (reference sequence). This CDR3 has 13 residues. CDR3 protein: CAWKEQSNQPQHF. In nucleotides, the CDR3 is TGTGCCTGGAAGGAACAGAGCAATCAGCCCCAGCATTTT.

The chain links TRBV7-9 to TRBJ1-1; TRBD1 is a possible D gene (6 bases). V was pared by 2 bases and J by 4 bases, with 8 bases between. From germline, CDR1 is SEHNR and CDR2 FQNEAQ (reference sequence). This CDR3 has 13 residues. The DNA for the CDR3 is TGTGCCAGCAGCTTAATAGGGGGCACTGAAGCTTTCTTT. This translates into CASSLIGGTEAFF.

This chain connects TRBV19 to TRBJ1-4, with 8 bases fitting TRBD1. The CDR3 totals 15 residues. CDR1 is LNHDA, CDR2 SQIVND, per germline (reference sequence). V was pared by 5 bases and J by 8 bases, with 10 bases of the junction left unmatched. As DNA, the CDR3 is TGTGCCAGTAGTTTGGTCGGACAGGGTCGAGAAAAACTGTTTTTT. Amino acid sequence: CASSLVGQGREKLFF.

This clone came up once. The genes are TRBV10-3 and TRBJ2-2; D might be TRBD1 (6 bases). The CDR3 consists of 14 residues. Germline V lookup: CDR1 ENHRY, CDR2 SYGVKD. Trimming cost V 6 bases and J 3 bases, with 11 bases left between them. The CDR3 loop is CAIRGDTYTGELFF. CDR3 DNA sequence: TGTGCCATCAGAGGGGACACCTACACCGGGGAGCTGTTTTTT.

The chain carries TRBV3-1 (or the pseudogene TRBV3-2) and TRBJ2-2; TRBD2 matches at 13 bases. The CDR3 is 18 amino acids. Germline assignment: CDR1 LGHDT and CDR2 YNNKEL (reference sequence). The V gene end was trimmed by 4 bases and the J gene end by 1 base; junction bases not matched to a gene: 6. The CDR3 nucleotides are TGTGCCAGCAGCCTCACTAGCGGGGGGGCCGGGAACACCGGGGAGCTGTTTTTT. Its protein is CASSLTSGGAGNTGELFF.

This clone was recorded once. The gene calls are TRBV3-1 (or the pseudogene TRBV3-2) and TRBJ2-1; a possible D gene is TRBD2 (5 bases). The CDR3 length is 12 residues. The V gene's germline CDR1 is LGHDT and CDR2 YNNKEL (reference sequence). The ends were cut back, 0 bases at V and 8 bases at J, with 5 bases in the middle. CDR3 nucleotide sequence: TGTGCCAGCAGCCAAGACGGGGATGAGCAGTTCTTC. Translation gives CASSQDGDEQFF.

This sequence joins TRBV5-5 and TRBJ1-2, with TRBD1 as a possible D gene (6 bases). Germline V gives CDR1 SGHKS, CDR2 YYEKEE (reference sequence). The CDR3 is 16 residues long. Trimming pared 1 base from V and 4 bases from J, leaving 17 bases between. The CDR3 region has the DNA TGTGCCAGCAGCTTGCAGTCGGCGCGGACAGCCTATGGCTACACCTTC. It yields the protein CASSLQSARTAYGYTF.

The V and J genes are TRBV27 and TRBJ2-1; TRBD1 matches at 7 bases. CDR3 length: 16 amino acids. V gave up 1 base and J gave up 4 bases; unmatched junction bases: 7. CDR1 is MNHEY and CDR2 is SMNVEV in the germline V gene (reference sequence). CDR3 nucleotides: TGTGCCAGCAGTTTATTAAGTCAGGGGGTTTACAATGAGCAGTTCTTC. It specifies CASSLLSQGVYNEQFF.

The chain employs TRBV5-1 and TRBJ2-5; a possible D gene is TRBD1 (6 bases). The CDR3 sequence is 15 residues long. Germline assignment: CDR1 SGHRS and CDR2 YFSETQ. Trimming left V 3 bases short and J 5 bases short, with 17 bases between. The CDR3 nucleotides read TGCGCCAGCAGCTCGCAGGGGCCTGGAGTGGAGACCCAGTACTTC. As protein: CASSSQGPGVETQYF. The whole variable domain, remainder taken from reference TRBV5-1 and TRBJ2-5, is KAGVTQTPRYLIKTRGQQVTLSCSPISGHRSVSWYQQTPGQGLQFLFEYFSETQRNKGNFPGRFSGRQFSNSRSEMNVSTLELGDSALYLCASSSQGPGVETQYFGPGTRLLVL.

The chain couples TRBV7-8 to TRBJ2-7; tentatively, D is TRBD2 (6 bases). This CDR3 spans 13 amino acids. Per germline, CDR1 SGHVS and CDR2 FQNEAQ. Trimming removed 3 bases at V and 7 bases at J, with 13 bases between. CDR3 DNA sequence: TGTGCCAGCAGCTTGGGACTCCTCCGGGAGCAGTACTTC. This translates into CASSLGLLREQYF.

Concerning this clone: The same CDR3 can be traced to other DNA sequences in this sample. The V call is TRBV19, the J call TRBJ1-1; D uncertain. CDR3 size: 13 residues. With 0 bases removed from V and 5 bases from J, the gap between germline ends came to 7 bases. Germline CDR1 LNHDA, CDR2 SQIVND (reference sequence). CDR3 sequence reads: CASSIDPVTEAFF. As DNA, the CDR3 is TGTGCCAGTAGTATAGATCCCGTTACTGAAGCTTTCTTT.

This sequence joins TRBV6-6 and TRBJ2-7, with 11 positions matching TRBD1. Germline CDR1 and CDR2: MNHNY and SVGAGI (reference sequence). With V trimmed by 5 bases and J by 3 bases, 3 bases remained unmatched. CDR3 length: 14 amino acids. CDR3 bases: TGTGCCAGCAGTACGGGACAGGGGGGCTACGAGCAGTACTTC. Residues: CASSTGQGGYEQYF.

The chain has TRBV7-2 and TRBJ2-5, with TRBD2 matching over 9 bases. V lost 8 bases, J lost 2 bases, and 6 bases stayed unmatched. CDR1 and CDR2 from the germline V gene are SGHTA and FQGNSA. CDR3 length: 14 residues. CDR3 sequence: CASDRLAGQETQYF. The CDR3 nucleotides read TGTGCCAGCGACCGGCTAGCGGGGCAAGAGACCCAGTACTTC.